This TCR beta chain was documented in a study of T cells of healthy individuals. This clonotype was observed at least ten times. From the 5' RACE reads, TCRdb called clonotypes with MiXCR, one entry per CDR3 protein. Of 50,000 to 55,000 distinct CDR3 sequences in the sample, about 15% are singletons; the top ten hold 15% to 20%. Germline V gives CDR1 SGHRS, CDR2 YFSETQ. V was pared by 1 base and J by 3 bases, with 1 base of the junction left unmatched. The CDR3 spans 14 residues. The rearrangement joins TRBV5-1 to TRBJ2-3; 8 bases align to TRBD2. The receptor was isolated from a human donor in good health. In nucleotides, the CDR3 is TGCGCCAGCAGCTTGTCTAGCGGGACAGATACGCAGTATTTT. It translates to CASSLSSGTDTQYF.